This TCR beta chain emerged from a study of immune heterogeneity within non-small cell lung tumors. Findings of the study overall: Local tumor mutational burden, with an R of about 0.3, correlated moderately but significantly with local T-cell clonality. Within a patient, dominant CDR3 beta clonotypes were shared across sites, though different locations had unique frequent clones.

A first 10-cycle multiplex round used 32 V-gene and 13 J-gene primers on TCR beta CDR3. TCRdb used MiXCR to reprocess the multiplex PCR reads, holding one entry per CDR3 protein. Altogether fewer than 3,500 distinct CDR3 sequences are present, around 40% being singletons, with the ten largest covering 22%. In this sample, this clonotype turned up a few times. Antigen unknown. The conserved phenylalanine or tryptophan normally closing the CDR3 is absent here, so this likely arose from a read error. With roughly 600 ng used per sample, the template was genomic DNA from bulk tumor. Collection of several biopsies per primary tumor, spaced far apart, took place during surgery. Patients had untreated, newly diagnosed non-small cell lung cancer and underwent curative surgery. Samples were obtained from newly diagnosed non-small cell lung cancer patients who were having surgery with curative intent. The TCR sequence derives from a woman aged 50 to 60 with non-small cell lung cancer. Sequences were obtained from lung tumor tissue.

The CDR3 region has the DNA TGTGCCAGCAGCCCCCGTTGGCTAGCGGGGTTTACCGGGGAGCTGTTTTCT. It yields the protein CASSPRWLAGFTGELFS. This chain connects TRBV9 to TRBJ2-2, with 9 bases fitting TRBD2. The CDR3 contains 17 residues. V lost 4 bases, J lost 5 bases, and 12 bases stayed unmatched. CDR1 is SGDLS and CDR2 is YYNGEE in the germline V gene.